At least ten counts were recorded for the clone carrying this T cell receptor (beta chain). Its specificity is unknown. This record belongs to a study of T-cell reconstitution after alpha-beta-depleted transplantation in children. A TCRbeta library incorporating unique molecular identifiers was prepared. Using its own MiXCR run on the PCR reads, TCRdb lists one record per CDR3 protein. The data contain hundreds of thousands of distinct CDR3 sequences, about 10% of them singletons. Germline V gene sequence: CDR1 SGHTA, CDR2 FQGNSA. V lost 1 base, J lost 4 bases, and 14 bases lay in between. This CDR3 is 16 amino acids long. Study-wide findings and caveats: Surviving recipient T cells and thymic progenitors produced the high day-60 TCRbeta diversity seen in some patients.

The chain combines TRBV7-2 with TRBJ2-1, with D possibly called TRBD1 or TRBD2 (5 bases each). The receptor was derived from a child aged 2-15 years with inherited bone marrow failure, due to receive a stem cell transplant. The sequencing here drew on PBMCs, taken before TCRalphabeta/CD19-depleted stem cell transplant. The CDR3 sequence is CASSLVGDPSYNEQFF. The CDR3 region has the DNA TGTGCCAGCAGCTTAGTTGGGGACCCCAGTTACAATGAGCAGTTCTTC.